The entry below describes one TCR beta chain. This entry comes from a study of blood T cell repertoires in COVID-19. Looking at the study overall: Sites in the United States, Italy and Spain provided acute and convalescent COVID-19 samples.

TCRdb's table, derived via immunoSEQ multiplex PCR, lists solely in-frame clones and lacks some. Seen here are roughly 260,000 clones, approximately 77% observed once, and the top ten hold approximately 3.1%. Deletions cut 0 bases from V and 4 bases from J, with 13 bases between. Germline loops: CDR1 SGHRS, CDR2 YFSETQ. This CDR3 contains 16 residues. The chain combines TRBV5-1 with TRBJ2-2; no firm D call. Source material: peripheral blood. This TCR derives from a woman between 18 and 29 years old with acute or convalescent COVID-19. CDR3 sequence: CASSLDVGAGTGELFF. The CDR3 nucleotides are TGCGCCAGCAGCTTGGATGTGGGCGCAGGCACCGGGGAGCTGTTTTTT.